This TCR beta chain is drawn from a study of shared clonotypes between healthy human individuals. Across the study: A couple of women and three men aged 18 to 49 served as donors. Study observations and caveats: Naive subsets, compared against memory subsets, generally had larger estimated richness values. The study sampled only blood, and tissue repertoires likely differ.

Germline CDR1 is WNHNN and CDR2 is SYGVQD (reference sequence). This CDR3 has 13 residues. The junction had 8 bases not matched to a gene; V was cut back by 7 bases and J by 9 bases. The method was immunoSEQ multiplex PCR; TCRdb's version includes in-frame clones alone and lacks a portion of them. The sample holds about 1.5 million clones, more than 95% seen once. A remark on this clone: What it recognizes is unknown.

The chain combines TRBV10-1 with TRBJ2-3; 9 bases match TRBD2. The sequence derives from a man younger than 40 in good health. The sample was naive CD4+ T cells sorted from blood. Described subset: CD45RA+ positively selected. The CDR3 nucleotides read TGCGCCAGCAACTCGGCGGGGGGGACCACGCAGTATTTT. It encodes CASNSAGGTTQYF.